This passage covers 32 T cell receptor beta chains from one sample sequenced in a study of cytotoxic CD8 clonotypes in ibrutinib-treated CLL. TCRdb's table, derived via immunoSEQ multiplex PCR, lists solely in-frame clones and lacks some. The sample carries over 30,000 clones, approximately 71% recorded once. The sample here was PBMCs, taken at disease progression, from a patient treated with ibrutinib. The receptors were sampled from a human donor with chronic lymphocytic leukemia.

The CDR3 sequence: CASSPGLAGGPGTDTQYF. CDR3 DNA: TGTGCCAGCAGCCCCGGACTAGCGGGAGGGCCGGGCACAGATACGCAGTATTTT. The chain has TRBV4-2 and TRBJ2-3; the match to TRBD2 covers 15 bases. V lost 4 bases, J lost 1 base, and 6 bases stayed unmatched. The CDR3 extends over 18 amino acids. Germline-derived CDR1 and CDR2 are LGHNA and YNFKEQ.

CDR3 in DNA: TGTGCCAGCAGCTTAGGGGACAGACCCTACGAGCAGTACTTC. It encodes CASSLGDRPYEQYF. The chain couples TRBV7-3 to TRBJ2-7; 7 bases map to TRBD1. CDR1 and CDR2 (germline): SGHTA, FQGTGA. This CDR3 has 14 amino acids. V dropped 2 bases and J dropped 2; count of bases not matched to a gene: 3.

The chain is built from TRBV5-6 and TRBJ1-5, with D perhaps TRBD1 (5 bases). The V end lost 3 bases, the J end lost 9 bases, and 19 bases lay between the germline ends. The germline V gene has CDR1 SGHDT and CDR2 YYEEEE. This CDR3 comprises 15 residues. The CDR3 DNA follows: TGTGCCAGCAGCTCGGCGGGGGGTCGAATCAGGCCCCAGCATTTT. It encodes CASSSAGGRIRPQHF.

The rearrangement links TRBV19 to TRBJ2-2; TRBD2 is a possible D gene (6 bases). This CDR3 has 17 residues. Trimming left V 2 bases short and J 1 base short, with 14 bases between. Germline values: CDR1 LNHDA, CDR2 SQIVND (reference sequence). The CDR3 DNA reads TGTGCCAGTAGTATATACGGGACTCTACGGAACACCGGGGAGCTGTTTTTT. Protein: CASSIYGTLRNTGELFF.

This clone was detected only a few times. V gene TRBV2 combines with J gene TRBJ2-1; perhaps TRBD2 as D (5 bases). Trimming took 6 bases from V and 0 from J, leaving 21 bases between them. Germline CDR1 and CDR2: SNHLY and FYNNEI. CDR3 length: 18 amino acids. The CDR3 nucleotides read TGTGCCAGCAGGCCGGGTTCCTTGAGGGCCAGCTCCTACAATGAGCAGTTCTTC. The encoded protein is CASRPGSLRASSYNEQFF. Supplemented by reference TRBV2 and TRBJ2-1, the full variable domain reads EPEVTQTPSHQVTQMGQEVILRCVPISNHLYFYWYRQILGQKVEFLVSFYNNEISEKSEIFDDQFSVERPDGSNFTLKIRSTKLEDSAMYFCASRPGSLRASSYNEQFFGPGTRLTVL.

V gene TRBV9 combines with J gene TRBJ2-3, with a tentative D call TRBD1 (6 bases). Germline values: CDR1 SGDLS, CDR2 YYNGEE. CDR3 size: 16 residues. The V and J ends lost 3 bases and 2 bases respectively, with 16 bases between them. DNA of the CDR3: TGTGCCAGCAGCGCCCCACAGGGCTCTAACACAGATACGCAGTATTTT. It codes for CASSAPQGSNTDTQYF.

This clone occurred once. V usage is TRBV6-5 and J usage is TRBJ2-1; 7 bases map to TRBD1. The CDR3 is 11 residues long. CDR1 MNHEY and CDR2 SVGAGI come from the germline V gene. The CDR3 sequence: CAVTGSNEQFF. The DNA for the CDR3 is TGTGCTGTGACAGGGAGTAATGAGCAGTTCTTC.

The V and J genes are TRBV15 and TRBJ1-2; D perhaps matches TRBD1 (5 bases). V dropped 1 base and J dropped 8 bases, with 20 bases sitting between them. Germline lookup yields CDR1 LNHNV and CDR2 YYDKDF (reference sequence). The CDR3 loop spans 16 amino acids. CDR3 nucleotides: TGTGCCACCAGCAGAGGGGACTTTCCCAGTTCGGGCGGCTACACCTTC. Translating it yields CATSRGDFPSSGGYTF. Using reference TRBV15 and TRBJ1-2 for the parts outside the CDR3, the full variable domain is DAMVIQNPRYQVTQFGKPVTLSCSQTLNHNVMYWYQQKSSQAPKLLFHYYDKDFNNEADTPDNFQSRRPNTSFCFLDIRSPGLGDTAMYLCATSRGDFPSSGGYTFGSGTRLTVV.

This clone has just a few counts. The chain carries TRBV29-1 and TRBJ1-1, with D uncertain. Trimming removed 0 bases at V and 9 bases at J, with 5 bases between. In germline, CDR1 is SQVTM, CDR2 ANQGSEA. The CDR3 covers 10 residues. CDR3 loop: CSVEDGKAFF. In DNA form, the CDR3 reads TGCAGCGTTGAAGATGGGAAAGCTTTCTTT.

This clone is labeled as medium-sized. Different DNA sequences within this sample yield the same CDR3. V is TRBV9 and J is TRBJ1-4; 7 nucleotides line up with TRBD1. V shed 0 bases, J shed 6 bases, and the junction held 2 bases outside the gene matches. Germline CDR1 is SGDLS and CDR2 is YYNGEE. This CDR3 contains 14 residues. CDR3 DNA sequence: TGTGCCAGCAGCGTAGGCAGGGGGGATGAAAAACTGTTTTTT. It specifies CASSVGRGDEKLFF. Together with reference TRBV9 and TRBJ1-4, the CDR3 gives the full variable domain: DSGVTQTPKHLITATGQRVTLRCSPRSGDLSVYWYQQSLDQGLQFLIQYYNGEERAKGNILERFSAQQFPDLHSELNLSSLELGDSALYFCASSVGRGDEKLFFGSGTQLSVL.

The chain is built from TRBV6-1 and TRBJ1-2, with TRBD1 identical over 9 bases. Germline assignment: CDR1 MNHNS and CDR2 SASEGT. V shed 6 bases, J shed 3 bases, and the junction held 5 bases outside the gene matches. CDR3 length: 14 residues. In DNA, the CDR3 is TGTGCCAGCAGGGGGACAGGGTCCCACTATGGCTACACCTTC. Protein sequence: CASRGTGSHYGYTF.

The genes are TRBV15 and TRBJ2-5; D might be TRBD1 or TRBD2, each matching 6 bases. The CDR3 runs 14 residues. In germline, CDR1 is LNHNV, CDR2 YYDKDF (reference sequence). The ends were cut back, 0 bases at V and 5 bases at J, with 10 bases in the middle. Here the CDR3 DNA reads TGTGCCACCAGCAGAGATCAGGGGAGGGAGACCCAGTACTTC. This codes for CATSRDQGRETQYF.

The V and J genes are TRBV5-4 and TRBJ2-7; TRBD2 matches at 7 bases. Germline lookup yields CDR1 SGHNT and CDR2 YYREEE (reference sequence). CDR3 length: 14 amino acids. J lost 5 bases, V lost 7 bases, and 12 bases had no gene match. Here the CDR3 reads CASERGEGFDEQYF. The CDR3 bases are TGTGCCAGCGAAAGAGGGGAGGGTTTTGACGAGCAGTACTTC.

The rearrangement links TRBV7-8 to TRBJ2-7; D is unresolved. Per germline, CDR1 SGHVS and CDR2 FQNEAQ. The CDR3 consists of 14 residues. V dropped 2 bases and J dropped 3 bases, with 11 bases sitting between them. CDR3 sequence reads: CASSLLAGSYEQYF. In nucleotides, the CDR3 is TGTGCCAGCAGCTTACTCGCCGGCAGCTACGAGCAGTACTTC.

The chain combines TRBV6-1 with TRBJ1-4, with a tentative D call TRBD1 (6 bases). Germline V gene sequence: CDR1 MNHNS, CDR2 SASEGT. V gave up 5 bases and J gave up 2 bases, with 12 bases separating them. There are 15 residues in the CDR3. The CDR3 bases are TGTGCCAGCAGTCTTTTACAGGGCACTAATGAAAAACTGTTTTTT. Its translation: CASSLLQGTNEKLFF.

This clone was picked up a small number of times. The chain carries TRBV6-5 and TRBJ1-2; 9 nucleotides align to TRBD1. Germline CDR1 reads MNHEY; CDR2 reads SVGAGI. This CDR3 is 16 amino acids long. The trim removed 3 bases at V and 4 bases at J, leaving 9 bases unmatched. The CDR3 sequence is CASSYSQGTGFYGYTF. In DNA form, the CDR3 reads TGTGCCAGCAGTTATTCACAGGGGACAGGGTTCTATGGCTACACCTTC.

This clone was observed once. This chain uses TRBV6-6 with TRBJ2-7; D perhaps matches TRBD1 (6 bases). V lost 4 bases and J 6 bases, leaving 16 bases between the germline ends. Germline V CDR1 and CDR2: MNHNY, SVGAGI (reference sequence). This CDR3 comprises 14 residues. CDR3: CASSFDRLNSEQYF. The DNA for the CDR3 is TGTGCCAGCAGTTTTGACAGGCTAAACAGCGAGCAGTACTTC.

The rearrangement joins TRBV9 to TRBJ2-5; tentatively, D is TRBD1 or TRBD2 (5 bases each). V shed 1 base and J shed 4 bases, with 8 bases lying between them. The CDR3 loop spans 13 amino acids. From germline, CDR1 is SGDLS and CDR2 YYNGEE. CDR3: CASSVRGRETQYF. CDR3 DNA sequence: TGTGCCAGCAGCGTAAGGGGACGAGAGACCCAGTACTTC.

This chain connects TRBV7-9 to TRBJ1-6, with a weak D call TRBD1 (5 bases). V lost 1 base to trimming and J lost 10 bases, with 5 bases between them. From germline, CDR1 is SEHNR and CDR2 FQNEAQ (reference sequence). The length of the CDR3 is 12 residues. CDR3 coding DNA: TGTGCCAGCAGCTTAGAGGGGTCACCCCTCCACTTT. This gives the protein CASSLEGSPLHF.

This clone has a count of ten or more. The chain joins TRBV7-9 to TRBJ1-2, with unresolved D. CDR1 is SEHNR, CDR2 FQNEAQ, per germline (reference sequence). The CDR3 has 13 amino acids. The germline V and J ends were trimmed by 4 bases and 6 bases, with 12 bases remaining between them. For the CDR3, the DNA is TGTGCCAGCAGCTCCAGCATTGTAGATGGCTACACCTTC. It translates to CASSSSIVDGYTF.

The chain recombines TRBV7-8 with TRBJ2-7; 9 positions agree with TRBD2. The germline gives CDR1 SGHVS, CDR2 FQNEAQ. Trimming cost V 5 bases and J 2 bases; bases outside gene matches: 4. The CDR3 loop spans 14 amino acids. The CDR3 sequence is CASSPSGITYEQYF. CDR3 in DNA: TGTGCCAGCAGCCCTAGCGGGATTACCTACGAGCAGTACTTC.

Regarding this clone: The junction does not match germline at one end; this may be a read error. This chain connects TRBV7-7 to TRBJ2-5; D might be TRBD1 (6 bases). The germline gives CDR1 SSHAT, CDR2 FNYEAQ (reference sequence). This CDR3 has 14 amino acids. CDR3 DNA: TGTGCTAGCAGCTTATCAGGGGCATTAGAGACCCAGTACTTC. It is translated as CASSLSGALETQYF.

V is TRBV27 and J is TRBJ1-1; no clear D gene. CDR3 size: 13 residues. The V gene lost 5 bases and the J gene lost 1 base, with 8 bases spanning the gap. Germline V gene lookup returns CDR1 MNHEY and CDR2 SMNVEV (reference sequence). The chain's CDR3 is CASSPRQNTEAFF. CDR3 DNA sequence: TGTGCCAGCAGTCCTCGACAGAACACTGAAGCTTTCTTT.

This rearrangement joins TRBV7-2 to TRBJ1-1; D ambiguous. The germline V gene encodes CDR1 SGHTA and CDR2 FQGNSA. The CDR3 is made up of 11 amino acids. V lost 5 bases and J lost 3, with 4 bases in between. Written as DNA, the CDR3 is TGTGCCAGCAGCCTCGACACTGAAGCTTTCTTT. Protein product: CASSLDTEAFF. The entire variable domain, with the rest obtained from reference TRBV7-2 and TRBJ1-1, is as follows: GAGVSQSPSNKVTEKGKDVELRCDPISGHTALYWYRQSLGQGLEFLIYFQGNSAPDKSGLPSDRFSAERTGGSVSTLTIQRTQQEDSAVYLCASSLDTEAFFGQGTRLTVV.

The chain is built from TRBV11-2 and TRBJ2-3, with a weak D call TRBD2 (6 bases). The V gene lost 4 bases and the J gene lost 0 bases, with 11 bases spanning the gap. Germline-derived CDR1 and CDR2 are SGHAT and FQNNGV. The CDR3 runs to 15 residues. The CDR3 coding sequence is TGTGCCAGCAGCTCCGGGACTTCTAGCACAGATACGCAGTATTTT. Encoded protein: CASSSGTSSTDTQYF.

This chain joins TRBV6-6 and TRBJ1-3; 8 bases line up with TRBD1. Losses at the gene ends were 0 bases for V and 8 bases for J; bases not matched to a gene: 9. The CDR3 totals 16 residues. Germline V gives CDR1 MNHNY, CDR2 SVGAGI (reference sequence). In nucleotides, the CDR3 is TGTGCCAGCAGTTACTCGCAGGGGGCGAAGAGTGACACCATATATTTT. It codes for CASSYSQGAKSDTIYF.

This sequence joins TRBV18 and TRBJ1-5; unclear D gene. Trimming left V 3 bases short and J 4 bases short, with 4 bases between. CDR3 length: 12 amino acids. Germline values: CDR1 KGHSH, CDR2 LQKENI. The CDR3 region has the DNA TGTGCCAGCTCACCGACAAATCAGCCCCAGCATTTT. Its protein product is CASSPTNQPQHF.

The gene calls are TRBV4-2 and TRBJ2-2; TRBD1 matches at 7 bases. Germline assignment: CDR1 LGHNA and CDR2 YNFKEQ. The trim removed 2 bases at V and 4 bases at J, leaving 7 bases unmatched. The CDR3 length is 16 residues. The CDR3 nucleotides are TGTGCCAGCAGCCAACAGACAGGGAGCCCCACCGGGGAGCTGTTTTTT. It yields the protein CASSQQTGSPTGELFF.

The chain joins TRBV30 to TRBJ2-7, with D perhaps TRBD2 (5 bases). This CDR3 comprises 12 residues. Germline V gene lookup returns CDR1 GTSNPN and CDR2 SVGIG (reference sequence). V dropped 0 bases and J dropped 4 bases, with 7 bases sitting between them. For the CDR3, the DNA is TGTGCCTGGAGTGTACGGGGTTACGAGCAGTACTTC. It translates to CAWSVRGYEQYF.

The V gene is TRBV7-2, the J gene TRBJ1-1; possible D gene TRBD1, 6 bases. This CDR3 contains 16 residues. Germline-derived CDR1 and CDR2 are SGHTA and FQGNSA. The germline V and J ends were trimmed by 2 bases and 3 bases, with 16 bases remaining between them. The CDR3 sequence is CASSLRGTGIDTEAFF. The CDR3 DNA sequence: TGTGCCAGCAGCTTAAGGGGAACAGGGATAGACACTGAAGCTTTCTTT.

This sequence joins TRBV19 and TRBJ2-1, with D maybe TRBD2 (5 bases). V lost 5 bases, J lost 4 bases, and 6 bases lay in between. The CDR3 is 12 residues long. CDR1 and CDR2 from the germline V gene are LNHDA and SQIVND (reference sequence). The chain's CDR3 is CASSPGYNEQFF. Here the CDR3 DNA reads TGTGCCAGTAGTCCGGGATACAATGAGCAGTTCTTC.

V and J are TRBV9 and TRBJ2-2, with TRBD2 as a possible D gene (6 bases). Trimming took off 6 bases at V and 6 bases at J, with 12 bases between the two ends. Per germline, CDR1 SGDLS and CDR2 YYNGEE. The CDR3 length is 13 residues. CDR3 in DNA: TGTGCCAGCAAGGGGTGGGAGGCCGGGGAGCTGTTTTTT. Translation gives CASKGWEAGELFF.